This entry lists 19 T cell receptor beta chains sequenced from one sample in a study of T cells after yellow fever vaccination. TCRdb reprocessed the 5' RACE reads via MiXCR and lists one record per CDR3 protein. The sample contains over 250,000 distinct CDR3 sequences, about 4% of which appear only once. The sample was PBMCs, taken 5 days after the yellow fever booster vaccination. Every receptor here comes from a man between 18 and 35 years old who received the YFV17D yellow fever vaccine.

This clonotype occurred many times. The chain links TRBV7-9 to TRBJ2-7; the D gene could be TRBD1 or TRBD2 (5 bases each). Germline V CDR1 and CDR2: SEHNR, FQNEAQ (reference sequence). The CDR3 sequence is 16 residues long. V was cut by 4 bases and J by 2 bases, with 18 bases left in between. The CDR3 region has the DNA TGTGCCAGCAGCTGGCCTCCGGGACGCGGAACCTACGAGCAGTACTTC. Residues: CASSWPPGRGTYEQYF. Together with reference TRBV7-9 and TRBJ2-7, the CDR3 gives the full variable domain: DTGVSQNPRHKITKRGQNVTFRCDPISEHNRLYWYRQTLGQGPEFLTYFQNEAQLEKSRLLSDRFSAERPKGSFSTLEIQRTEQGDSAMYLCASSWPPGRGTYEQYFGPGTRLTVT.

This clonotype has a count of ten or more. In DNA form, the CDR3 reads TGCAGTGCTACCGCCGGGACATCGAACCATTACGAGCAGTACGTC. Its translation is CSATAGTSNHYEQYV. V gene TRBV20-1 combines with J gene TRBJ2-7; perhaps TRBD1 as D (6 bases). The V gene's germline CDR1 is DFQATT and CDR2 SNEGSKA (reference sequence). The length of the CDR3 is 15 residues. V gave up 4 bases and J gave up 4 bases, with 20 bases separating them.

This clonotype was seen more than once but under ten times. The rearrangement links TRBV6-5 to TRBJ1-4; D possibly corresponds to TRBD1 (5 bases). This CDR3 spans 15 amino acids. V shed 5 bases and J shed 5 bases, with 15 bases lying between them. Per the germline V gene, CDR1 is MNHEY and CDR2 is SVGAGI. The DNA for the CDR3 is TGTGCCAGCAGTACAGCTTGGGAGGGGAATGAAAAACTGTTTTTT. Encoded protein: CASSTAWEGNEKLFF.

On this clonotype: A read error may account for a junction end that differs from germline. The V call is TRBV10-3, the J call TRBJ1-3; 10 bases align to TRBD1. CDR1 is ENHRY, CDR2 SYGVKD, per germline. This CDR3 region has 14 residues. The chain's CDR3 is CSIGTGVSGNTIYF. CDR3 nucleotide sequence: TGTTCCATCGGGACAGGGGTCTCTGGAAACACCATATATTTT.

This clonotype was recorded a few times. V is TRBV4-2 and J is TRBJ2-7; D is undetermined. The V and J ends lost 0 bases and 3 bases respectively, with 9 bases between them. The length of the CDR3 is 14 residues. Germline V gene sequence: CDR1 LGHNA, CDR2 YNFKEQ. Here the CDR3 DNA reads TGTGCCAGCAGCCAAGAGGGCTCCTTCTACGAGCAGTACTTC. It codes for CASSQEGSFYEQYF.

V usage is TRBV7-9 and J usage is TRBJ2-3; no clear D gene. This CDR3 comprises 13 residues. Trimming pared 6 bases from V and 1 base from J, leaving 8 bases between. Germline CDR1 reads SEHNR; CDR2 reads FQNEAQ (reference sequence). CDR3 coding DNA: TGTGCCAGCAGGGGGTGGGGCACAGATACGCAGTATTTT. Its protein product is CASRGWGTDTQYF.

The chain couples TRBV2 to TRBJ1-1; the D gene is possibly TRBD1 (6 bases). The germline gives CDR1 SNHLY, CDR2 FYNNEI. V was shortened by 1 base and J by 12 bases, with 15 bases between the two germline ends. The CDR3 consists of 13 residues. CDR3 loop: CASSEGRGAQTFF. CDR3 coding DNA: TGTGCCAGCAGTGAAGGAAGGGGGGCTCAGACTTTCTTT.

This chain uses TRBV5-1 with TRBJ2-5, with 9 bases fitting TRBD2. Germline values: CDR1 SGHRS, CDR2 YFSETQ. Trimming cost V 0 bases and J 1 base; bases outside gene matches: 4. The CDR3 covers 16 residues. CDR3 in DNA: TGCGCCAGCAGCTTGGCCATAGCGGGGGCCCAAGAGACCCAGTACTTC. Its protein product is CASSLAIAGAQETQYF.

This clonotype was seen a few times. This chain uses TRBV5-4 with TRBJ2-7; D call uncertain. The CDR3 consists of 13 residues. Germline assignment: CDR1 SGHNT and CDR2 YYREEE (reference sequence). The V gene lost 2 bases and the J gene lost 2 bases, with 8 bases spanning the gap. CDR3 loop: CASSLGRPYEQYV. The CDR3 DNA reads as TGTGCCAGCAGCTTAGGCCGACCCTACGAGCAGTACGTC.

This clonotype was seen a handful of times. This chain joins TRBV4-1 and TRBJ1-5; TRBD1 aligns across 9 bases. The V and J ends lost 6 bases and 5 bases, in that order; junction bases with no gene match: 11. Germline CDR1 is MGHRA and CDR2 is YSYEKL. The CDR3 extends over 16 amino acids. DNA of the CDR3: TGCGCCAGCAGGGCCCCCGGGACAGGGAAGGATCAGCCCCAGCATTTT. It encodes CASRAPGTGKDQPQHF.

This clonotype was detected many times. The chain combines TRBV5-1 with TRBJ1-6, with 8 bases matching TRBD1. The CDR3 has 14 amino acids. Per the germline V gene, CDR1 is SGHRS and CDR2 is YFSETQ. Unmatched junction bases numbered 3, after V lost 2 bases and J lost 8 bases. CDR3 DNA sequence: TGCGCCAGCAGCTTCACAGGGGGAGATTCACCCCTCCACTTT. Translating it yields CASSFTGGDSPLHF.

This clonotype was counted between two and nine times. CDR3 in DNA: TGCAGCGTTGAAGATCGAGGTGGGAACTACGAGCAGTACTTC. Amino acid sequence: CSVEDRGGNYEQYF. The chain recombines TRBV29-1 with TRBJ2-7, with no clear D. Deletions cut 0 bases from V and 3 bases from J, with 12 bases between. The CDR3 length is 14 residues. Germline values: CDR1 SQVTM, CDR2 ANQGSEA.

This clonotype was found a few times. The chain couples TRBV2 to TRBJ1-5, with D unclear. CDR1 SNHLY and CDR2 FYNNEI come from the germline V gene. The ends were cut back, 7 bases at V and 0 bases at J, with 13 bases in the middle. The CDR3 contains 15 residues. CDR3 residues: CASKEGWYSNQPQHF. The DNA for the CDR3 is TGTGCCAGCAAAGAAGGGTGGTATAGCAATCAGCCCCAGCATTTT.

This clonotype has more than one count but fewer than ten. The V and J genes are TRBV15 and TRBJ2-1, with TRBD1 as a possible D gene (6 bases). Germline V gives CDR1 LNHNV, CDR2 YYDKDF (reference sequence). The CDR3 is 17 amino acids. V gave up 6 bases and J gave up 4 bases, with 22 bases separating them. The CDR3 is CATRMIRDTTTYNEQFF. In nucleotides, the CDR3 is TGTGCCACCAGGATGATAAGGGACACAACTACTTACAATGAGCAGTTCTTC.

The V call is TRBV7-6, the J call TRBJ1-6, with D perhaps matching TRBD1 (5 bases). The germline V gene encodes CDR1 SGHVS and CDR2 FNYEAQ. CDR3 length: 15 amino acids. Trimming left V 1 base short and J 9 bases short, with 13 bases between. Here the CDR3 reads CASSLGAGSGSPLHF. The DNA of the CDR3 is TGTGCCAGCAGCTTAGGCGCAGGGAGCGGTTCACCCCTCCACTTT.

The CDR3 bases are TGTGCCAGCAGTAATCGACTCCCAAGCTATGGCTACACCTTC. Its protein is CASSNRLPSYGYTF. V gene TRBV12-3 or TRBV12-4 combines with J gene TRBJ1-2; no reliable D call. The V and J ends lost 5 bases and 4 bases respectively, with 14 bases between them. The CDR3 has 14 amino acids.

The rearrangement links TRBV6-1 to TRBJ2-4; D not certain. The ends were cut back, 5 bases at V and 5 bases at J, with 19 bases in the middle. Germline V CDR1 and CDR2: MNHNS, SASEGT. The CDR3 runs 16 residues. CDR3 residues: CASSLTPTGYENIQYF. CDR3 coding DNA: TGTGCCAGCAGTCTTACCCCCACCGGGTACGAAAACATTCAGTACTTC.

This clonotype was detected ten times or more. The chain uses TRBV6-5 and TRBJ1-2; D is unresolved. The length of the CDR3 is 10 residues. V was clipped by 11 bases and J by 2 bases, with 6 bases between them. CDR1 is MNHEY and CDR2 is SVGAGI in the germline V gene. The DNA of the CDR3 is TGTGCCGCGGGCAACTATGGCTACACCTTC. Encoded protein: CAAGNYGYTF.

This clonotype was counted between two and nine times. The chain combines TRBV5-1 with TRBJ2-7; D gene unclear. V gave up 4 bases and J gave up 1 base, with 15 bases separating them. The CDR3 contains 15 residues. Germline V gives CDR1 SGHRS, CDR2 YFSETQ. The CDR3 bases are TGCGCCAGCAGCCTTGAGTGGAGCAGGTCCTACGAGCAGTACTTC. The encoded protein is CASSLEWSRSYEQYF.